This passage covers 22 T cell receptor beta chains from one sample sequenced in a study of T cells after yellow fever vaccination. TCRdb re-called the 5' RACE reads with MiXCR, one entry per CDR3 protein. The sample consists of hundreds of thousands of distinct CDR3 sequences, roughly 12% of them appearing once. This sample comprised PBMCs, obtained on the day of the yellow fever booster vaccination. The receptors originated from a man aged 25 to 45 who received the YFV17D yellow fever vaccine.

V is TRBV5-1 and J is TRBJ2-1; D uncertain. The CDR3 is made up of 17 amino acids. Deletions cut 3 bases from V and 0 bases from J, with 16 bases between. Germline V gives CDR1 SGHRS, CDR2 YFSETQ. CDR3 DNA: TGCGCCAGCAGCTCCGCTCGCAGTTTGAGCTCCTACAATGAGCAGTTCTTC. Protein: CASSSARSLSSYNEQFF.

The chain couples TRBV2 to TRBJ2-4; 7 bases map to TRBD1. This CDR3 has 15 residues. J was trimmed by 1 base and V by 7 bases; bases with no gene match: 7. Germline V gene sequence: CDR1 SNHLY, CDR2 FYNNEI. In DNA form, the CDR3 reads TGTGCCAGCATATCCATACAGGGGGCCAAAAACATTCAGTACTTC. Amino acids: CASISIQGAKNIQYF.

A few counts support this clonotype. The DNA for the CDR3 is TGCAGTGCTAGAGATCTGGGACAGATTGGACCTGAAGCTTTCTTT. This sequence encodes CSARDLGQIGPEAFF. The gene calls are TRBV20-1 and TRBJ1-1; the match to TRBD1 covers 7 bases. The CDR3 is made up of 15 amino acids. Germline loops: CDR1 DFQATT, CDR2 SNEGSKA (reference sequence). V dropped 0 bases and J dropped 6; count of bases not matched to a gene: 10.

The DNA of the CDR3 is TGTGCCAGCAGCGTCCCCGGGGACAGGGGGCGCCCCCACTATGGCTACACCTTC. Protein product: CASSVPGDRGRPHYGYTF. The chain employs TRBV5-5 and TRBJ1-2, with 12 positions matching TRBD1. Germline V gives CDR1 SGHKS, CDR2 YYEKEE (reference sequence). After removal of 4 bases from V and 3 bases from J, the junction contained 13 bases not matched to a gene. The CDR3 loop spans 18 amino acids.

This chain links TRBV10-3 with TRBJ2-1; 11 bases align to TRBD2. This CDR3 comprises 15 residues. Looked up from germline, CDR1 is ENHRY and CDR2 is SYGVKD. V shed 11 bases, J shed 6 bases, and the junction held 12 bases outside the gene matches. Here the CDR3 DNA reads TGTGCCTCCCAATCAACTAGCGGGAGCCCCAATGAGCAGTTCTTC. Its protein is CASQSTSGSPNEQFF.

The table lists this clonotype with many counts. V is TRBV6-6 and J is TRBJ2-7; 7 nucleotides match TRBD1. The length of the CDR3 is 13 residues. In germline, CDR1 is MNHNY, CDR2 SVGAGI (reference sequence). Trimming took 8 bases from V and 5 from J; bases not matched to a gene: 9. This CDR3 is CASATGMRNEQYF. CDR3 nucleotides: TGTGCCAGCGCGACAGGGATGAGAAACGAGCAGTACTTC.

This clonotype showed up just a few times. The chain has TRBV9 and TRBJ2-2; 7 nucleotides line up with TRBD1. The CDR3 is 16 residues long. Trimming took 4 bases from V and 0 from J; bases not matched to a gene: 6. Germline V gives CDR1 SGDLS, CDR2 YYNGEE. Here the CDR3 reads CASSKTGTANTGELFF. In DNA, the CDR3 is TGTGCCAGCAGCAAAACCGGGACAGCGAACACCGGGGAGCTGTTTTTT. Using reference TRBV9 and TRBJ2-2 for the parts outside the CDR3, the full variable domain is DSGVTQTPKHLITATGQRVTLRCSPRSGDLSVYWYQQSLDQGLQFLIQYYNGEERAKGNILERFSAQQFPDLHSELNLSSLELGDSALYFCASSKTGTANTGELFFGEGSRLTVL.

The chain is built from TRBV12-3 or TRBV12-4 and TRBJ2-6; 10 nucleotides match TRBD1. V gave up 3 bases and J gave up 1 base; unmatched junction bases: 6. This CDR3 is 18 amino acids long. The CDR3: CASSLTRDRGSGANVLTF. The CDR3 bases are TGTGCCAGCAGTTTGACCCGGGACAGGGGATCTGGGGCCAACGTCCTGACTTTC.

This clonotype has more than one count but fewer than ten. This chain links TRBV3-1 with TRBJ1-5; D call uncertain. The CDR3 runs to 12 residues. V gave up 0 bases and J gave up 7 bases, with 4 bases separating them. Germline V gene data show CDR1 as LGHDT and CDR2 as YNNKEL (reference sequence). The CDR3 sequence is CASSQDQQPQHF. The CDR3 DNA reads as TGTGCCAGCAGCCAAGATCAACAGCCCCAGCATTTT.

This clonotype was counted at least ten times. The chain recombines TRBV19 with TRBJ2-3, with no clear D. This CDR3 comprises 15 residues. The germline V and J ends were trimmed by 5 bases and 4 bases, with 16 bases remaining between them. Germline CDR1 is LNHDA and CDR2 is SQIVND (reference sequence). The CDR3 DNA reads TGTGCCAGTAGTCGGACCAAAAGTTGGGCAGATACGCAGTATTTT. As protein: CASSRTKSWADTQYF. Full variable domain (missing parts from reference TRBV19 and TRBJ2-3): DGGITQSPKYLFRKEGQNVTLSCEQNLNHDAMYWYRQDPGQGLRLIYYSQIVNDFQKGDIAEGYSVSREKKESFPLTVTSAQKNPTAFYLCASSRTKSWADTQYFGPGTRLTVL.

The chain links TRBV7-9 to TRBJ2-1; the match to TRBD2 covers 9 bases. This CDR3 comprises 16 residues. Germline-derived CDR1 and CDR2 are SEHNR and FQNEAQ (reference sequence). The J segment lost 8 bases and the V segment lost 4 bases, leaving 12 bases of the junction unmatched. In DNA, the CDR3 is TGTGCCAGCAGCTCGGTCGCCGGGACTAGCATCTATGAGCAGTTCTTC. The encoded protein is CASSSVAGTSIYEQFF.

The CDR3 DNA reads TGTGCCACCAGCAGCGGGGGGTCGACCTACGAGCAGTACTTC. It encodes CATSSGGSTYEQYF. This chain links TRBV15 with TRBJ2-7, with 7 bases identical to TRBD2. The CDR3 extends over 14 amino acids. Trimming cost V 3 bases and J 2 bases; bases outside gene matches: 4. Germline-derived CDR1 and CDR2 are LNHNV and YYDKDF (reference sequence).

V gene TRBV3-1 combines with J gene TRBJ2-7; the D gene could be TRBD1 or TRBD2 (5 bases each). Germline assignment: CDR1 LGHDT and CDR2 YNNKEL (reference sequence). CDR3 size: 13 residues. The V gene lost 1 base and the J gene lost 8 bases, with 12 bases spanning the gap. The DNA of the CDR3 is TGTGCCAGCAGCCAAGCACGGGACGGCAAGCAGTACTTC. Its translation is CASSQARDGKQYF.

This chain joins TRBV20-1 and TRBJ1-5; 9 nucleotides align to TRBD1. This CDR3 has 13 residues. V lost 1 base to trimming and J lost 6 bases; unmatched junction nucleotides: 1. Germline V lookup: CDR1 DFQATT, CDR2 SNEGSKA (reference sequence). CDR3: CSARGTGVQPQHF. The CDR3 coding sequence is TGCAGTGCTAGAGGGACAGGGGTTCAGCCCCAGCATTTT.

The V call is TRBV12-3 or TRBV12-4, the J call TRBJ2-5, with D unresolved. The V end lost 3 bases, the J end lost 5 bases, and 10 bases lay between the germline ends. This CDR3 spans 13 amino acids. The CDR3 here is CASSFGLKETQYF. CDR3 nucleotide sequence: TGTGCCAGCAGTTTCGGGTTGAAGGAGACCCAGTACTTC.

The rearrangement uses TRBV7-9 and TRBJ1-2; 9 bases map to TRBD1. The J segment lost 9 bases and the V segment lost 7 bases, leaving 9 bases of the junction unmatched. CDR3 length: 13 residues. Germline V lookup: CDR1 SEHNR, CDR2 FQNEAQ (reference sequence). The CDR3 nucleotides read TGTGCCAGCACCCGGGGGGGGACAGGGAGCTACACCTTC. Translated: CASTRGGTGSYTF.

There are a few counts of this clonotype. V gene TRBV29-1 combines with J gene TRBJ2-1; D is ambiguous. The germline V gene encodes CDR1 SQVTM and CDR2 ANQGSEA. The CDR3 has 13 residues. Trimming shortened V by 4 bases and J by 7 bases, and 14 bases separated the two germline ends. The CDR3 DNA reads as TGCAGCGTTGCGGACGTCTCCTGGAATGAGCAGTTCTTC. Translating it yields CSVADVSWNEQFF.

V gene TRBV7-3 combines with J gene TRBJ1-1; TRBD1 matches 9 bases. Germline V gene lookup returns CDR1 SGHTA and CDR2 FQGTGA. The V gene end was trimmed by 1 base and the J gene end by 3 bases; junction bases not matched to a gene: 3. This CDR3 has 15 amino acids. DNA for the CDR3: TGTGCCAGCAGCTTAAACCGGGACAGGGACACTGAAGCTTTCTTT. Its protein is CASSLNRDRDTEAFF.

A few counts support this clonotype. This chain connects TRBV7-2 to TRBJ2-1; perhaps TRBD2 as D (5 bases). This CDR3 region has 14 residues. V dropped 2 bases and J dropped 10 bases, with 15 bases sitting between them. Germline V CDR1 and CDR2: SGHTA, FQGNSA. The CDR3 loop is CASSLTSSLWEQFF. Written as DNA, the CDR3 is TGTGCCAGCAGCTTAACTAGTTCCCTTTGGGAGCAGTTCTTC.

Points on this clonotype: No DNA is shown, since the ends of the CDR3 on it are uncertain; the CDR3 is the one TCRdb lists. The chain employs TRBV5-6 and TRBJ2-2. Germline CDR1 SGHDT, CDR2 YYEEEE. Including both end residues, the CDR3 is 14 amino acids long. CDR3 loop: CASSLTFGAGELFF.

The V call is TRBV12-3 or TRBV12-4, the J call TRBJ1-2; D unresolved. The length of the CDR3 is 13 residues. V was clipped by 2 bases and J by 0 bases, with 4 bases between them. CDR3 residues: CASSLWTNYGYTF. The CDR3 DNA sequence: TGTGCCAGCAGTTTATGGACTAACTATGGCTACACCTTC.

The rearrangement joins TRBV7-8 to TRBJ2-1; D not certain. Trimming shortened V by 1 base and J by 7 bases, and 11 bases separated the two germline ends. CDR3 length equals 14 residues. Germline V lookup: CDR1 SGHVS, CDR2 FQNEAQ. The CDR3 DNA follows: TGTGCCAGCAGCTTAGATCGGGTGGGGAATGAGCAGTTCTTC. Translating gives CASSLDRVGNEQFF.